The rows below give T cell receptor beta chains drawn from one sample of a study of technical replicates of blood from several donors. Clones were read by immunoSEQ multiplex PCR, and TCRdb kept only the in-frame ones, dropping some. In the table there are tens of thousands of clones, around 94% of which are singletons. Specimen: T cells isolated from PBMCs. The source of these receptors is a human donor in good health. The CDR3 runs from the conserved cysteine through the conserved F or W. D genes are given only for firm matches. Expanded clones are given a class, and other clones once, few, many or no size at all.

TRBD2	.	TRBV5-1	TRBJ2-5	TGCGCCAGCAGCTTCTCCGGGACTAGGGAAGAGACCCAGTACTTC	CASSFSGTREETQYF
.	.	TRBV5-1	TRBJ2-3	TGCGCCAGCAGCTATCCAGGGAGGGATACGCAGTATTTT	CASSYPGRDTQYF
TRBD2	.	TRBV7-9	TRBJ2-3	TGTGCCAGCAGCCTCGTAGCGGGGGGGCACACAGATACGCAGTATTTT	CASSLVAGGHTDTQYF
.	.	TRBV6-5	TRBJ1-5	TGTGCCAGCAGCCGGGGTTATAGCAATCAGCCCCAGCATTTT	CASSRGYSNQPQHF
TRBD1	few	TRBV29-1	TRBJ2-3	TGCAGTTACGGACAGGGGGGAGATACGCAGTATTTT	CSYGQGGDTQYF
TRBD2	.	TRBV5-1	TRBJ2-2	TGCGCCAGCAGCTTGGATACTAGCGGGACATACCTTAGGGCCGGGGAGCTGTTTTTT	CASSLDTSGTYLRAGELFF
TRBD1	.	TRBV28	TRBJ1-5	TGTGCCAGCAGGGATGACAGGGGTTATCAGCCCCAGCATTTT	CASRDDRGYQPQHF
.	once	TRBV28	TRBJ2-7	TGTGCCAGCAGCTCCGGGAAGTACGAGCAGTACTTC	CASSSGKYEQYF
.	.	TRBV5-1	TRBJ1-1	TGCGCCAGCAGCATGGGACGTAGGGGCCTGAACACTGAAGCTTTCTTT	CASSMGRRGLNTEAFF
TRBD2	.	TRBV5-1	TRBJ2-1	TGCGCCAGCAGCCCGGAGGGGACTAGCGGGTACAATGAGCAGTTCTTC	CASSPEGTSGYNEQFF
.	.	TRBV28	TRBJ2-3	TGTGCCAGCAGTTTAGCGGGAAGCACAGATACGCAGTATTTT	CASSLAGSTDTQYF
TRBD2	.	TRBV6-6	TRBJ2-7	TGTGCCAGCAGTCAGACTAGCGGCCTTTGGGAGCAGTACTTC	CASSQTSGLWEQYF
TRBD2	.	TRBV15	TRBJ2-5	TGTGCCACCAGCTTCCCGCGGGAGGGCCAAGAGACCCAGTACTTC	CATSFPREGQETQYF
.	.	TRBV5-4	TRBJ2-7	TGTGCCAGCAGCTTGGCCGGCGGAGGGATCTACGAGCAGTACTTC	CASSLAGGGIYEQYF
TRBD1	.	TRBV6-5	TRBJ1-5	TGTGCCAGCAGGGGGGGGACAGGGGACCAGCCCCAGCATTTT	CASRGGTGDQPQHF
TRBD1	.	TRBV28	TRBJ2-1	TGTGCCAGCAGTATCGACAGGGGGCTATCCTACAATGAGCAGTTCTTC	CASSIDRGLSYNEQFF
.	once	TRBV6-6	TRBJ2-3	TGTGCCAGCGAAATTGAGCGGGCTAGCACAGATACGCAGTATTTT	CASEIERASTDTQYF
TRBD2	.	TRBV28	TRBJ2-3	TGTGCCAGCAGTCCTCTAGCGGGTTCTGGAGATACGCAGTATTTT	CASSPLAGSGDTQYF
.	.	TRBV14	TRBJ1-1	TGTGCCAGCAGCGGACAAATGAACACTGAAGCTTTCTTT	CASSGQMNTEAFF
.	.	TRBV18	TRBJ1-1	TGTGCCAGCTCACCACCCGGTGCCCTAACTGAAGCTTTCTTT	CASSPPGALTEAFF
TRBD2	.	TRBV6-5	TRBJ2-7	TGTGCCAGCAGTTTGACCGGGACTAGTCACGAGCAGTACTTC	CASSLTGTSHEQYF